The rows below give T cell receptor beta chains drawn from one sample of a study of molecular identifiers for immune sequencing clone quantification. MiXCR, applied by TCRdb to the PCR reads, yields one record per CDR3 protein. This table has about 510,000 distinct CDR3 sequences, roughly 23% appearing once. Source material: naive CD8+ T cells from blood, with Jurkat cell RNA spiked in. The receptor set was obtained from a human donor in good health. Some libraries in this study had Jurkat cell RNA spiked in. CDR3s include the opening cysteine and the closing phenylalanine or tryptophan. The order of the fields is D gene, V gene, J gene, clone size, CDR3 DNA, CDR3 protein. The D gene is left open where the match is weak. Clone sizes are given selectively: once, few, many, or a class where the clone is expanded.

d_call: TRBD1
v_call: TRBV28
j_call: TRBJ1-5
clone_size: few
cdr3_nt: TGTGCCAGCAATATCTCCCCCGGGACAGGGGTGAATCAGCCCCAGCATTTT
cdr3_aa: CASNISPGTGVNQPQHF

d_call: .
v_call: TRBV20-1
j_call: TRBJ2-1
clone_size: few
cdr3_nt: TGCAGTGCTAGAGTTGGGGGGCTTAACGGAGCCACCTACAATGAGCAGTTCTTC
cdr3_aa: CSARVGGLNGATYNEQFF

d_call: .
v_call: TRBV30
j_call: TRBJ2-3
clone_size: .
cdr3_nt: TGTGCCTGGAGTGTGTCGGTTAGCACAGATACGCAGTATTTT
cdr3_aa: CAWSVSVSTDTQYF

d_call: .
v_call: TRBV27
j_call: TRBJ1-2
clone_size: .
cdr3_nt: TGTGCCAGCAGTTCTCTACCTAGGCCGTTCGACTTAGGCTACACCTTC
cdr3_aa: CASSSLPRPFDLGYTF

d_call: .
v_call: TRBV2
j_call: TRBJ2-2
clone_size: few
cdr3_nt: TGTGCCAGCAGTGATATGCCCCCGAACACCGGGGAGCCGTTTTTT
cdr3_aa: CASSDMPPNTGEPFF

d_call: .
v_call: TRBV12-3/TRBV12-4
j_call: TRBJ1-1
clone_size: .
cdr3_nt: TGTGCCAGCACCGGCCAGTACACTGAAGCTTTCTTT
cdr3_aa: CASTGQYTEAFF

d_call: .
v_call: TRBV4-3
j_call: TRBJ1-1
clone_size: few
cdr3_nt: TGCGCCAGCAGCCAAGGGATAGCAAGACCCCCCACTGAAGCTTTCTTT
cdr3_aa: CASSQGIARPPTEAFF

d_call: .
v_call: TRBV2
j_call: TRBJ2-4
clone_size: many
cdr3_nt: TGTGCCAGCAGTGAAAGTAGTAGCGTAGCCAAAAACATTCAGTACTTC
cdr3_aa: CASSESSSVAKNIQYF

d_call: .
v_call: TRBV4-1
j_call: TRBJ2-7
clone_size: .
cdr3_nt: TGCGCCAGCAGCCAAGTATGGGACACGGTCTACGAGCAGTACTTC
cdr3_aa: CASSQVWDTVYEQYF

d_call: .
v_call: TRBV5-3
j_call: TRBJ2-7
clone_size: .
cdr3_nt: TGTGCCAGCAGCTTAGGCCGGTATTACGAGCAGTACTTC
cdr3_aa: CASSLGRYYEQYF

d_call: TRBD2
v_call: TRBV9
j_call: TRBJ2-7
clone_size: .
cdr3_nt: TGTGCCAGCAGCGGGGGACTAGCCGATGCCTACGAGCAGTACTTC
cdr3_aa: CASSGGLADAYEQYF

d_call: .
v_call: TRBV24-1
j_call: TRBJ2-1
clone_size: .
cdr3_nt: TGTGCCACCAGTGATTTCAGCACCTACAGTGAGCAGTTCTTC
cdr3_aa: CATSDFSTYSEQFF

d_call: .
v_call: TRBV4-3
j_call: TRBJ2-7
clone_size: many
cdr3_nt: TGCGCCAGCAGCCAAGATTTCGCAGGCTTCGAGCAGTACTTC
cdr3_aa: CASSQDFAGFEQYF

d_call: TRBD2
v_call: TRBV28
j_call: TRBJ2-5
clone_size: many
cdr3_nt: TGTGCCAGCAGTTTGACTAGCGGGAAAGAGACCCAGTACTTC
cdr3_aa: CASSLTSGKETQYF

d_call: .
v_call: TRBV5-6
j_call: TRBJ2-7
clone_size: many
cdr3_nt: TGTGCCAGCAGCCTAGGACAGAGCTCCTACGAGCAGTACTTC
cdr3_aa: CASSLGQSSYEQYF

d_call: TRBD1
v_call: TRBV4-1
j_call: TRBJ1-1
clone_size: many
cdr3_nt: TGCGCCAGCAGCCAAGCCTGGACAGGGTTCGCCACTGAAGCTTTCTTT
cdr3_aa: CASSQAWTGFATEAFF

d_call: TRBD1
v_call: TRBV13
j_call: TRBJ1-1
clone_size: .
cdr3_nt: TGTGCCAGCAGCTTATGGGACAGCTTGAACACTGAAGCTTTCTTT
cdr3_aa: CASSLWDSLNTEAFF

d_call: .
v_call: TRBV12-3/TRBV12-4
j_call: TRBJ1-1
clone_size: many
cdr3_nt: TGTGCCAGCAGTCCATTTCGGCAAAACACTGAAGCTTTCTTT
cdr3_aa: CASSPFRQNTEAFF

d_call: TRBD1
v_call: TRBV20-1
j_call: TRBJ1-3
clone_size: many
cdr3_nt: TGCAGTGCAAGGGACAGGCTCTCTGGAAACACCATATATTTT
cdr3_aa: CSARDRLSGNTIYF

d_call: .
v_call: TRBV9
j_call: TRBJ2-7
clone_size: few
cdr3_nt: TGTGCCAGCAGCCCCTGGGGGGACTCAGGATCCGAGCAGTACTTC
cdr3_aa: CASSPWGDSGSEQYF

d_call: .
v_call: TRBV28
j_call: TRBJ2-2
clone_size: few
cdr3_nt: TGTGCCAGCAGTTTAATAATCCCGGGACCGAACACCGGGGAGCTGTTTTTT
cdr3_aa: CASSLIIPGPNTGELFF

d_call: TRBD1
v_call: TRBV27
j_call: TRBJ1-2
clone_size: .
cdr3_nt: TGTGCCAGCAGTTCCGGGACAGGCCTTCACTATGGCTACACCTTC
cdr3_aa: CASSSGTGLHYGYTF

d_call: TRBD2
v_call: TRBV29-1
j_call: TRBJ2-3
clone_size: many
cdr3_nt: TGCAGCGTTGAGGGGACTAGCGGGGGCACAGATACGCAGTATTTT
cdr3_aa: CSVEGTSGGTDTQYF

d_call: .
v_call: TRBV5-4
j_call: TRBJ2-1
clone_size: few
cdr3_nt: TGTGCCAGCAGCCCAGGGACTGCCCACAATGAGCAGTTCTTC
cdr3_aa: CASSPGTAHNEQFF

d_call: .
v_call: TRBV7-9
j_call: TRBJ2-7
clone_size: many
cdr3_nt: TGTGCCAGCAGCTCGCCCTCTTCCTACGAGCAGTACTTC
cdr3_aa: CASSSPSSYEQYF

d_call: .
v_call: TRBV3-1
j_call: TRBJ2-7
clone_size: .
cdr3_nt: TGTGCCAGCAGCCACGGACTGACAGACACCTACGAGCAGTACTTC
cdr3_aa: CASSHGLTDTYEQYF

d_call: .
v_call: TRBV6-5
j_call: TRBJ2-1
clone_size: few
cdr3_nt: TGTGCCAGCAGTTACGGGGGTCTCGAGCAGTTCTTC
cdr3_aa: CASSYGGLEQFF

d_call: TRBD1
v_call: TRBV2
j_call: TRBJ1-1
clone_size: .
cdr3_nt: TGTGCCAGCAGTGGTCTGACAGGGAACGCTGAAGCTTTCTTT
cdr3_aa: CASSGLTGNAEAFF

d_call: .
v_call: TRBV6-1
j_call: TRBJ2-7
clone_size: many
cdr3_nt: TGTGCCAGCAGTGATCCCTGGACACACGCCTACGAGCAGTACTTC
cdr3_aa: CASSDPWTHAYEQYF

d_call: TRBD1
v_call: TRBV5-1
j_call: TRBJ2-7
clone_size: few
cdr3_nt: TGCGCCAGCAGCTCCTACGACAGGGACAACTACGAGCAGTACTTC
cdr3_aa: CASSSYDRDNYEQYF

d_call: .
v_call: TRBV28
j_call: TRBJ1-5
clone_size: .
cdr3_nt: TGTGCCAGCAGTTTACTTTGGTCTGGGAATCAGCCCCAGCATTTT
cdr3_aa: CASSLLWSGNQPQHF

d_call: .
v_call: TRBV30
j_call: TRBJ1-4
clone_size: few
cdr3_nt: TGTGCCTGTAACTACAGGGCGTATGAAAAACTGTTTTTT
cdr3_aa: CACNYRAYEKLFF

d_call: .
v_call: TRBV20-1
j_call: TRBJ1-1
clone_size: many
cdr3_nt: TGCAGTGCTAGTCCGGGCCGGGACTTCTCTGAAGCTTTCTTT
cdr3_aa: CSASPGRDFSEAFF

d_call: .
v_call: TRBV7-9
j_call: TRBJ1-1
clone_size: .
cdr3_nt: TGTGCCAGCAGCTTATCTACAGGGCAATGGAACACTGAAGCTTTCTTT
cdr3_aa: CASSLSTGQWNTEAFF

d_call: .
v_call: TRBV19
j_call: TRBJ2-4
clone_size: many
cdr3_nt: TGTGCCAGTAAAGACGGGCTTCAAAACATTCAGTACTTC
cdr3_aa: CASKDGLQNIQYF

d_call: TRBD1
v_call: TRBV15
j_call: TRBJ2-7
clone_size: few
cdr3_nt: TGTGCCACCAGCCAGGGACAGGGGGCGCTTGAGCAGTACTTC
cdr3_aa: CATSQGQGALEQYF

d_call: TRBD1
v_call: TRBV7-2
j_call: TRBJ2-7
clone_size: many
cdr3_nt: TGTGCCAGCAGCTTATGGTTTTCGGACAGGGGCCACGAGCAGTACTTC
cdr3_aa: CASSLWFSDRGHEQYF

d_call: .
v_call: TRBV20-1
j_call: TRBJ1-1
clone_size: many
cdr3_nt: TGCAGTGGGGTCCGGACAGCGAACACTGAAGCTTTCTTT
cdr3_aa: CSGVRTANTEAFF

d_call: TRBD1
v_call: TRBV4-3
j_call: TRBJ1-5
clone_size: .
cdr3_nt: TGCGCCAGCAGCCAAGACCGGGACAGTAGCAATCAGCCCCAGCATTTT
cdr3_aa: CASSQDRDSSNQPQHF

d_call: TRBD1
v_call: TRBV7-8
j_call: TRBJ2-5
clone_size: many
cdr3_nt: TGTGCCAGCAGCCAGAGGACAGGGGGCCTGGAGACCCAGTACTTC
cdr3_aa: CASSQRTGGLETQYF

d_call: .
v_call: TRBV7-9
j_call: TRBJ2-4
clone_size: many
cdr3_nt: TGTGCCAGCAGCTGGGGGGACAGTATTCTGGGAAACATTCAGTACTTC
cdr3_aa: CASSWGDSILGNIQYF

d_call: .
v_call: TRBV20-1
j_call: TRBJ2-6
clone_size: many
cdr3_nt: TGCAGTGCTAGAGATCTGTGGAGCGCTGGGGCCAACGTCCTGACTTTC
cdr3_aa: CSARDLWSAGANVLTF